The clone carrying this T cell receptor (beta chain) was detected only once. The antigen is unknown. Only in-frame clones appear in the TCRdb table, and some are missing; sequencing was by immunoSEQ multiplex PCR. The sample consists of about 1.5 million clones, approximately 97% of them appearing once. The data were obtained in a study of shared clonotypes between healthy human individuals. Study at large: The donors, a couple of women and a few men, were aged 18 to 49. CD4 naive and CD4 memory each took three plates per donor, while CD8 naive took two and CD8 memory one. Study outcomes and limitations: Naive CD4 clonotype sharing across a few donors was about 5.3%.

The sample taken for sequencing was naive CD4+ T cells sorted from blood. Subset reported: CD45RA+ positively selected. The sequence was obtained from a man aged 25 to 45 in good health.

The DNA for the CDR3 is TGTGCCAGCAGTGAAGATGGGGGAGGGGTGTCCTACGAGCAGTACTTC. Its translation: CASSEDGGGVSYEQYF. The gene calls are TRBV7-2 and TRBJ2-7, with TRBD2 matching over 7 bases. V was pared by 6 bases and J by 1 base, with 12 bases of the junction left unmatched. Germline V gene data show CDR1 as SGHTA and CDR2 as FQGNSA. The CDR3 is 16 residues long.